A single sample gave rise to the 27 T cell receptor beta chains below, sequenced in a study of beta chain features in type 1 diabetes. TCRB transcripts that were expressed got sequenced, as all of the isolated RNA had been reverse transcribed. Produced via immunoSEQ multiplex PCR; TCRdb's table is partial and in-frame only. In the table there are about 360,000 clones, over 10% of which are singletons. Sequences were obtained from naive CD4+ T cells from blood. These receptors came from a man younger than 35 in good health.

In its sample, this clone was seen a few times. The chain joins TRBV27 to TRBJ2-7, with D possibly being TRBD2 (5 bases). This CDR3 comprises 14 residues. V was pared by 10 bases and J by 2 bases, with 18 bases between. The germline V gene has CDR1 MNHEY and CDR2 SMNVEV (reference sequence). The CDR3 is CATVGLLDPYEQYF. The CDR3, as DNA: TGTGCCACCGTTGGACTGTTAGACCCCTACGAGCAGTACTTC.

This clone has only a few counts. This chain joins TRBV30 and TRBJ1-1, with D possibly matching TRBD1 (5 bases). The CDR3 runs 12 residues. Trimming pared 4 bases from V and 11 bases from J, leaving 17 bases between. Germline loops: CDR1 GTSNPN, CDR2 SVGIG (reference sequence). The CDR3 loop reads CAWIDSPLGAFF. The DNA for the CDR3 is TGTGCCTGGATAGACAGCCCACTGGGGGCTTTCTTT.

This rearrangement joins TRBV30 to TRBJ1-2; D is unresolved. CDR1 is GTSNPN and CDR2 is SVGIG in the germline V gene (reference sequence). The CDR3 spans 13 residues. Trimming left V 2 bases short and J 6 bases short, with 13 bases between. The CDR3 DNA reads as TGTGCCTGGAGTTTGGCAGTCTCCCATGGCTACACCTTC. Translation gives CAWSLAVSHGYTF.

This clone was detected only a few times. The CDR3 spells CAINSGGDSTDTQYF. The CDR3 nucleotides are TGTGCCATCAACTCCGGGGGGGACAGCACAGATACGCAGTATTTT. V and J are TRBV10-3 and TRBJ2-3; 8 nucleotides line up with TRBD2. The CDR3 consists of 15 residues. The germline V gene encodes CDR1 ENHRY and CDR2 SYGVKD. With 7 bases clipped from V and 0 bases from J, the junction kept 6 bases outside the gene matches.

The CDR3 sequence: CASSQDRRGYEQYF. As DNA, the CDR3 is TGTGCCAGCAGCCAAGATCGGAGGGGATACGAGCAGTACTTC. The V and J genes are TRBV4-2 and TRBJ2-7, with D maybe TRBD2 (6 bases). V was shortened by 0 bases and J by 4 bases, with 10 bases between the two germline ends. The CDR3 loop spans 14 amino acids. Germline V CDR1 and CDR2: LGHNA, YNFKEQ.

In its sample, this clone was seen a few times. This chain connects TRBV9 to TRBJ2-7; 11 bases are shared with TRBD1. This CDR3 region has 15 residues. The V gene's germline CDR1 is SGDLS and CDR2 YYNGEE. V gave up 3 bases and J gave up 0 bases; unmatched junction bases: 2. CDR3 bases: TGTGCCAGCAGCGCCGGGACAGGGGGCTCCTACGAGCAGTACTTC. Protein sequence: CASSAGTGGSYEQYF.

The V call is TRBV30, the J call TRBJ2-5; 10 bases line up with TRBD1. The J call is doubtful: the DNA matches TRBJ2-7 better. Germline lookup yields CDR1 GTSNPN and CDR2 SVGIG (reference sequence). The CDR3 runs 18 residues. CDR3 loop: CAWNRDRGMGWGSYEQYF. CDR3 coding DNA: TGTGCCTGGAACCGGGACAGGGGCATGGGATGGGGCTCCTACGAGCAGTACTTC.

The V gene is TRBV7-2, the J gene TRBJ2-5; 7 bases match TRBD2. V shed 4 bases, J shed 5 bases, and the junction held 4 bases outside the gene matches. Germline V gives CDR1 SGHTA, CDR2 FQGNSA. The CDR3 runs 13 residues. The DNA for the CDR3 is TGTGCCAGCAGCTGGCGGGAGCGCGAGACCCAGTACTTC. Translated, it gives CASSWRERETQYF.

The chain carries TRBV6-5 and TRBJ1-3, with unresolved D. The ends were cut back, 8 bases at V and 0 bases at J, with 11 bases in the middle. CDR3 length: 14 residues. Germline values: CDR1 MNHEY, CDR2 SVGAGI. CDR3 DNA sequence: TGTGCCAGCCGCGGGCCGCTCTCTGGAAACACCATATATTTT. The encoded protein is CASRGPLSGNTIYF.

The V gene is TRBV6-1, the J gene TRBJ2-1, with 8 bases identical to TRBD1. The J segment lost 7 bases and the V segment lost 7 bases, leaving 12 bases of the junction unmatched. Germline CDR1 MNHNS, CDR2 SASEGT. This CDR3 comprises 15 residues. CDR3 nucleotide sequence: TGTGCCAGCACCCTCGGACAGGGAAGTGGGAATGAGCAGTTCTTC. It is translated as CASTLGQGSGNEQFF.

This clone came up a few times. The CDR3 here is CASSETPGQGYNEQFF. CDR3 in DNA: TGTGCCAGCAGCGAAACGCCGGGACAGGGCTACAATGAGCAGTTCTTC. The chain couples TRBV7-7 to TRBJ2-1; 9 nucleotides align to TRBD1. Germline V lookup: CDR1 SSHAT, CDR2 FNYEAQ (reference sequence). Trimming at V came to 5 bases and at J to 3 bases, leaving 8 bases not matched to a gene. CDR3 length: 16 amino acids. Drawing the rest from reference TRBV7-7 and TRBJ2-1, the complete variable domain is GAGVSQSPRYKVTKRGQDVTLRCDPISSHATLYWYQQALGQGPEFLTYFNYEAQPDKSGLPSDRFSAERPEGSISTLTIQRTEQRDSAMYRCASSETPGQGYNEQFFGPGTRLTVL.

As DNA, the CDR3 is TGTGCCAGCAGCCCGGACAGGGGCTCAGCGGAGACCCAGTACTTC. This gives the protein CASSPDRGSAETQYF. The V call is TRBV7-3, the J call TRBJ2-5; TRBD1 matches at 9 bases. The germline V gene encodes CDR1 SGHTA and CDR2 FQGTGA. CDR3 size: 15 residues. V was pared by 5 bases and J by 5 bases, with 9 bases of the junction left unmatched.

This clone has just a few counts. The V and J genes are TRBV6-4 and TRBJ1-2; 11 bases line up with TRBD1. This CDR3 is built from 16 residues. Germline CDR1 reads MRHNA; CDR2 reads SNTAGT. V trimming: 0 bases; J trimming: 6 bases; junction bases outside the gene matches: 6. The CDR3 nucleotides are TGTGCCAGCAGTGACTCAGGCCGGACAGGGGGCAATGGCTACACCTTC. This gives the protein CASSDSGRTGGNGYTF.

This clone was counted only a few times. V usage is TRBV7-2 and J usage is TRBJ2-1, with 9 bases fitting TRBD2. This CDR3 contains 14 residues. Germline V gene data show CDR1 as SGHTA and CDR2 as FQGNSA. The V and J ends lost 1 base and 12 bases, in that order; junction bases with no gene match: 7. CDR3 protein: CASSLGLAGRWQFF. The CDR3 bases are TGTGCCAGCAGCTTAGGGCTAGCGGGACGGTGGCAGTTCTTC.

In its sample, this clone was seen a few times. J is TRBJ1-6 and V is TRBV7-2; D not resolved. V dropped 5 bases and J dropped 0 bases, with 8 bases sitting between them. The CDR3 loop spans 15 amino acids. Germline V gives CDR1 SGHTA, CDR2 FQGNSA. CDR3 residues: CASSTPGSYNSPLHF. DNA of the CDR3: TGTGCCAGCAGCACTCCAGGCTCCTATAATTCACCCCTCCACTTT.

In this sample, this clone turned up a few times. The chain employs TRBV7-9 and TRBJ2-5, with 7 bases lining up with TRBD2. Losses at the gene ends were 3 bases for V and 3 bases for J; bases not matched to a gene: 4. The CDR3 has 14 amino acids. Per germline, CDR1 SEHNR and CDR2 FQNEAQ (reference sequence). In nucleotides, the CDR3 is TGTGCCAGCAGCTTCAGCGGGGTGAAAGAGACCCAGTACTTC. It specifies CASSFSGVKETQYF.

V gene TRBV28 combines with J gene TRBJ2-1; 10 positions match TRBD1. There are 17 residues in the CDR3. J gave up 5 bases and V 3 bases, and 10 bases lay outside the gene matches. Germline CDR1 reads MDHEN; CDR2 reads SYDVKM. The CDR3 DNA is TGTGCCAGCAGTTTCCCGACAGGGGGCGAGGGGAACAATGAGCAGTTCTTC. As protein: CASSFPTGGEGNNEQFF.

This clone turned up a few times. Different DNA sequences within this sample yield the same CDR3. CDR3 nucleotides: TGTGCCAGCAGCCTTTACTACGAGCAGTACTTC. Translating gives CASSLYYEQYF. The chain employs TRBV7-2 and TRBJ2-7, with no clear D. Trimming removed 5 bases at V and 3 bases at J, with 5 bases between. The germline V gene has CDR1 SGHTA and CDR2 FQGNSA. The CDR3 sequence is 11 residues long.

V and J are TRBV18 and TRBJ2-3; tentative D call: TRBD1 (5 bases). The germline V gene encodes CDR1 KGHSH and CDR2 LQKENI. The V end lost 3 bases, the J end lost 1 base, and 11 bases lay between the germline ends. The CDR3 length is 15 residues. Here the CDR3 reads CASSPIRAGTDTQYF. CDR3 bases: TGTGCCAGCTCACCGATCAGGGCGGGCACAGATACGCAGTATTTT. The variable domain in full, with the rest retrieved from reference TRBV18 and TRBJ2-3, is NAGVMQNPRHLVRRRGQEARLRCSPMKGHSHVYWYRQLPEEGLKFMVYLQKENIIDESGMPKERFSAEFPKEGPSILRIQQVVRGDSAAYFCASSPIRAGTDTQYFGPGTRLTVL.

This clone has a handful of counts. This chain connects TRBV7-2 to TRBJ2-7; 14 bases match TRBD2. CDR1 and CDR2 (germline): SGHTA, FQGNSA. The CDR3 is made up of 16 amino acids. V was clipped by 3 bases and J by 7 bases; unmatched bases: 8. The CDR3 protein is CASSFSTSGRAREQYF. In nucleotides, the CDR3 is TGTGCCAGCAGCTTTTCGACTAGCGGGAGGGCCCGTGAGCAGTACTTC.

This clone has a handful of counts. The CDR3 loop reads CASSFNNEQFF. The CDR3 DNA follows: TGCGCCAGCAGCTTCAACAATGAGCAGTTCTTC. This rearrangement joins TRBV5-1 to TRBJ2-1; D is undetermined. The CDR3 totals 11 residues. Trimming pared 2 bases from V and 5 bases from J, leaving 2 bases between. The germline CDR1 and CDR2 sequences are SGHRS and YFSETQ.

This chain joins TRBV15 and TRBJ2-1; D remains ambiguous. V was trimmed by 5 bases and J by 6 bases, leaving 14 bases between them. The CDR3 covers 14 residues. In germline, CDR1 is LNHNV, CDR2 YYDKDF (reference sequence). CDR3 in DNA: TGTGCCACCAGCTGGGCTATCTCCCTCAATGAGCAGTTCTTC. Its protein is CATSWAISLNEQFF.

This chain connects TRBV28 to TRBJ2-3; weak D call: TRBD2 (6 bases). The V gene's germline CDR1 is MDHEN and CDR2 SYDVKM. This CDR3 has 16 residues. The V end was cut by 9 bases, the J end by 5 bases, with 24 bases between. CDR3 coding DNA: TGTGCCAGTCACATGCGGAGGGCAGCCCAGCGAGATACGCAGTATTTT. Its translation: CASHMRRAAQRDTQYF.

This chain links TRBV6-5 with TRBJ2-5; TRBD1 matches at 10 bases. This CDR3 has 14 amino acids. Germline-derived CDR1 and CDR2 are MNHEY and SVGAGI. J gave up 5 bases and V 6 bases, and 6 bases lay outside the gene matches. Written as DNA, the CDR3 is TGTGCCAGCAGCCGGGACAGGGGCCGGGAGACCCAGTACTTC. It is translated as CASSRDRGRETQYF.

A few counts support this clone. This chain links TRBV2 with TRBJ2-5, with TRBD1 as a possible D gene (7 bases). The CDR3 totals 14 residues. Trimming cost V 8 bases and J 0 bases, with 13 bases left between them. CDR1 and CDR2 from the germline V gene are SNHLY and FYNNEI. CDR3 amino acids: CASAGQLYQETQYF. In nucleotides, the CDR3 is TGTGCCAGCGCGGGACAGTTGTACCAAGAGACCCAGTACTTC. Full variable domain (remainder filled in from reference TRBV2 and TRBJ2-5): EPEVTQTPSHQVTQMGQEVILRCVPISNHLYFYWYRQILGQKVEFLVSFYNNEISEKSEIFDDQFSVERPDGSNFTLKIRSTKLEDSAMYFCASAGQLYQETQYFGPGTRLLVL.

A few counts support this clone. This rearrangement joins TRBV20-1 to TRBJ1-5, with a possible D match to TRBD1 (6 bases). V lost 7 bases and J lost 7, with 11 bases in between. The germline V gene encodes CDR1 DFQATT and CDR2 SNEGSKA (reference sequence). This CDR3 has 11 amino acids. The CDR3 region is CSVRGGQPQHF. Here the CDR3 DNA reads TGCAGTGTTAGGGGGGGGCAGCCCCAGCATTTT.

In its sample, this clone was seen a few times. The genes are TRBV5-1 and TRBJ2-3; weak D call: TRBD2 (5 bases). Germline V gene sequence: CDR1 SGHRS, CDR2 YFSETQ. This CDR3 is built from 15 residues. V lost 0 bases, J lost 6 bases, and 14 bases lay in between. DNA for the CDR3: TGCGCCAGCAGCTTGGCAGTCCGTCGAGGGGATACGCAGTATTTT. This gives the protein CASSLAVRRGDTQYF.